The source of this T cell receptor beta chain is a study of beta chain features in type 1 diabetes. The CDR3 spans 14 residues. V lost 4 bases to trimming and J lost 5 bases, with 14 bases between them. CDR1 is MNHEY and CDR2 is SMNVEV in the germline V gene (reference sequence). One heparinised draw of blood, averaging about 120 mL, came from each donor. CD45RO/CCR7/CD25/CD127/CD95/CD27 separated CD4+ naive, central memory, regulatory and stem cell-like memory cells by sorting. The investigators reverse transcribed all of the isolated RNA, so they sequenced expressed TCRB transcripts. Sequencing of naive, central memory and regulatory T cell samples gave an average of roughly 4 million reads. Assay used: immunoSEQ multiplex PCR; TCRdb lists only in-frame clones, some missing. The sample holds some 900,000 clones, roughly 16% seen once.

The TCR originated in a woman between 18 and 29 years old in good health. The chain uses TRBV27 and TRBJ2-5, with no clear D. The source material was naive CD4+ T cells from blood. CDR3 region: CASSSASLGETQYF. Here the CDR3 DNA reads TGTGCCAGCAGTTCAGCTTCGCTTGGGGAGACCCAGTACTTC.